The 8 T cell receptor beta chains reported below all come from one sample, sequenced in a study of T cells in Graves' hyperthyroidism and ophthalmopathy. Amplification of TCR beta CDR3 regions used RNA as the template. When the TCR CDR3 underwent first-round RT-PCR, the HTBI primer set was used. Via MiXCR, TCRdb re-called the multiplex PCR reads, giving one row per CDR3 protein. The repertoire includes 480,000 or so distinct CDR3 sequences, approximately 49% of them detected once, and 44% sits in the top ten. Sequencing was performed on peripheral blood or thyroid tissue (not recorded which). Receptor source: an adult woman with Graves' disease, either hyperthyroidism or ophthalmopathy (not recorded which).

The CDR3 loop reads CASSASRVAGKETQYF. The CDR3 DNA sequence: TGTGCCAGCAGTGCTAGTAGGGTGGCAGGGAAGGAGACCCAGTACTTC. The gene calls are TRBV25-1 and TRBJ2-5, with D possibly TRBD1 on 5 matching bases. Deletions cut 4 bases from V and 5 bases from J, with 20 bases between. This CDR3 region has 16 residues. Looked up from germline, CDR1 is MGHDK and CDR2 is SYGVNS.

The chain has TRBV20-1 and TRBJ1-5, with 8 bases matching TRBD1. CDR1 is DFQATT, CDR2 SNEGSKA, per germline (reference sequence). The CDR3 length is 15 residues. V shed 1 base and J 6 bases; nucleotides not matched to a gene: 8. CDR3 in DNA: TGCAGTGCTAGAGCGCCGGACAGGGCGCGTCAGCCCCAGCATTTT. Translating gives CSARAPDRARQPQHF.

This chain uses TRBV7-9 with TRBJ1-3, with a possible D match to TRBD1 (5 bases). This CDR3 region has 16 residues. The ends were cut back, 5 bases at V and 0 bases at J, with 14 bases in the middle. In germline, CDR1 is SEHNR, CDR2 FQNEAQ (reference sequence). CDR3 in DNA: TGTGCCAGCAGCAGACGGGACGCCAGCTCTGGAAACACCATATATTTT. Translated: CASSRRDASSGNTIYF.

The chain uses TRBV29-1 and TRBJ2-6; D is ambiguous. Trimming stripped 8 bases from V and 0 bases from J, with 11 bases between. The CDR3 totals 14 residues. The germline CDR1 and CDR2 sequences are SQVTM and ANQGSEA. The CDR3 DNA follows: TGCAGCTATGAGAGGAACTCTGGGGCCAACGTCCTGACTTTC. It translates to CSYERNSGANVLTF.

The chain recombines TRBV7-3 with TRBJ1-1; D is ambiguous. V shed 5 bases and J shed 2 bases, with 15 bases lying between them. This CDR3 is built from 15 residues. The germline CDR1 and CDR2 sequences are SGHTA and FQGTGA. In nucleotides, the CDR3 is TGTGCCAGCAGCCGACTTTCAATCGTTAACACTGAAGCTTTCTTT. Residues: CASSRLSIVNTEAFF.

CDR3 residues: CASSPQGYIDYGYTF. Written as DNA, the CDR3 is TGTGCCAGCAGCCCCCAGGGATATATCGACTATGGCTACACCTTC. This rearrangement joins TRBV7-8 to TRBJ1-2; perhaps TRBD1 as D (5 bases). The length of the CDR3 is 15 residues. The germline V gene has CDR1 SGHVS and CDR2 FQNEAQ. Deletions cut 5 bases from V and 3 bases from J, with 16 bases between.

This clonotype was seen ten or more times. The V gene is TRBV12-3 or TRBV12-4, the J gene TRBJ1-5, with D hard to call. The CDR3 is made up of 13 amino acids. V was shortened by 2 bases and J by 7 bases, with 9 bases between the two germline ends. CDR3 amino acids: CASSLRVLQPQHF. The CDR3 bases are TGTGCCAGCAGTTTAAGGGTTCTCCAGCCCCAGCATTTT.

The chain combines TRBV10-3 with TRBJ2-7; TRBD1 or TRBD2 may be the D gene (5 bases each). Germline CDR1 and CDR2: ENHRY and SYGVKD. The V and J ends lost 1 base and 4 bases respectively, with 11 bases between them. CDR3 length: 14 amino acids. CDR3 in amino acids: CAISELGPGYEQYF. The CDR3 bases are TGTGCCATCAGTGAGTTGGGACCTGGGTACGAGCAGTACTTC.